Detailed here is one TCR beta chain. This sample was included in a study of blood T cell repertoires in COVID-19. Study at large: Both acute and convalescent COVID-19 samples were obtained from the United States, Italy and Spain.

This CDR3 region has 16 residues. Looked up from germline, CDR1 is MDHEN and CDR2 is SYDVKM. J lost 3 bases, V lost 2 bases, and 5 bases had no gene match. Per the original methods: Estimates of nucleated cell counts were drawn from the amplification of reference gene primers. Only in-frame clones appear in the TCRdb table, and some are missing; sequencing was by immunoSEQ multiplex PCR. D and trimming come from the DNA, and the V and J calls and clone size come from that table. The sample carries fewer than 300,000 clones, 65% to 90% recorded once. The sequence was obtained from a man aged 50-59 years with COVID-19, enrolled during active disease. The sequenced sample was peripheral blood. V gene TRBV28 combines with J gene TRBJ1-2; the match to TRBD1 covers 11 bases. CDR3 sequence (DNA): TGTGCCAGCAGTTTACGACGGGACAGGGGGGACTATGGCTACACCTTC. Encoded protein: CASSLRRDRGDYGYTF.